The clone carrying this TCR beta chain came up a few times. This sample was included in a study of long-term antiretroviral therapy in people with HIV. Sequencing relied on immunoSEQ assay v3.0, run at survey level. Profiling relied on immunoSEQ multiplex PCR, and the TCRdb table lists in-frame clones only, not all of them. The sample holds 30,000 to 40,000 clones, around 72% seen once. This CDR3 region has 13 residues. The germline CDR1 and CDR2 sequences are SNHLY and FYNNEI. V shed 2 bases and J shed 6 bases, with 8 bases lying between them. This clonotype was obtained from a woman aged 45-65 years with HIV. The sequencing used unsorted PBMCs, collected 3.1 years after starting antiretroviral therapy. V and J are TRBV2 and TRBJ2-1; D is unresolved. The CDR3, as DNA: TGTGCCAGCAGTGAACGACCCATCAATGAGCAGTTCTTC. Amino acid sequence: CASSERPINEQFF.